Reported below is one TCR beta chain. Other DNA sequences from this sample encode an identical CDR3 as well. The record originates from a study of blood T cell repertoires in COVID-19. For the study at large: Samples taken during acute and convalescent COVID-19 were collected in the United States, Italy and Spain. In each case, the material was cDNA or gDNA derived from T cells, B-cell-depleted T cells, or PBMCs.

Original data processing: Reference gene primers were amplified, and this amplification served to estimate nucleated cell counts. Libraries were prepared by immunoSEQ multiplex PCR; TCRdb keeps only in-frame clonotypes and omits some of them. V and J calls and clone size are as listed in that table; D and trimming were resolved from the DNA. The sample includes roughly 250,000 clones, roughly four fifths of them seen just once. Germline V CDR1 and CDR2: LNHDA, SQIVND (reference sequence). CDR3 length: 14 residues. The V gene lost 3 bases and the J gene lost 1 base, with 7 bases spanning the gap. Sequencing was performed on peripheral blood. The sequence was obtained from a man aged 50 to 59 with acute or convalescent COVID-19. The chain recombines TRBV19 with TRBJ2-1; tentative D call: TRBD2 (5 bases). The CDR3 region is CASSMGVSYNEQFF. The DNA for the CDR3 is TGTGCCAGTAGTATGGGAGTTTCCTACAATGAGCAGTTCTTC.